This TCR beta chain was observed in a study of blood T cell repertoires in COVID-19. In the study overall: From the United States, Italy and Spain came samples of acute and convalescent COVID-19.

Produced via immunoSEQ multiplex PCR; TCRdb's table is partial and in-frame only. The sample holds about 300,000 clones, approximately 82% seen once. This CDR3 is built from 11 residues. CDR1 SQVTM and CDR2 ANQGSEA come from the germline V gene. V was clipped by 2 bases and J by 12 bases, with 13 bases between them. The sequenced material came from peripheral blood. V usage is TRBV29-1 and J usage is TRBJ1-2, with D tentatively TRBD1 (6 bases). This TCR was sampled from a woman between 45 and 65 years old with acute or convalescent COVID-19. CDR3: CSVEKTGTHTF. The CDR3 nucleotides read TGCAGCGTTGAAAAAACAGGGACCCACACCTTC.